These 16 T cell receptor beta chains were sequenced from one sample in a study of T cell responses to AZD1222 COVID-19 vaccine. Using immunoSEQ multiplex PCR, the repertoire was profiled, and TCRdb retains in-frame clones only, with some absent. The sample lists 87,000 or so clones, nearly 90% seen once, with about 8.4% in the top ten. Sample: peripheral blood, taken on day 0 of AZD1222 vaccination. These receptors originate from an adult in good health.

The chain couples TRBV11-1 to TRBJ1-1; D is possibly TRBD1 (6 bases). The V gene's germline CDR1 is SGHAT and CDR2 FQDESV (reference sequence). Trimming removed 5 bases from V and 10 bases from J, with 26 bases in between. The CDR3 contains 16 residues. CDR3 sequence reads: CASSHTNRAFDDGAFF. The DNA of the CDR3 is TGTGCCAGCAGCCATACCAACAGGGCTTTTGATGACGGAGCTTTCTTT.

The chain uses TRBV2 and TRBJ2-7; D is uncertain. CDR1 and CDR2 (germline): SNHLY, FYNNEI. The CDR3 is made up of 12 amino acids. V lost 6 bases, J lost 1 base, and 7 bases lay in between. As DNA, the CDR3 is TGTGCCAGCAGACCAGATTCCTACGAGCAGTACTTC. Amino acid sequence: CASRPDSYEQYF.

The chain is built from TRBV3-1 (or the pseudogene TRBV3-2) and TRBJ2-7; 9 bases match TRBD2. The J segment lost 4 bases and the V segment lost 1 base, leaving 5 bases of the junction unmatched. CDR1 and CDR2 from the germline V gene are LGHDT and YNNKEL (reference sequence). This CDR3 has 15 residues. The CDR3 loop reads CASSQALAGLYEQYF. CDR3 DNA: TGTGCCAGCAGCCAAGCTCTAGCGGGGTTATACGAGCAGTACTTC.

The chain joins TRBV6-5 to TRBJ1-2; D gene uncertain. V was trimmed by 0 bases and J by 5 bases, leaving 13 bases between them. The CDR3 sequence is 15 residues long. CDR1 and CDR2 from the germline V gene are MNHEY and SVGAGI. CDR3 nucleotides: TGTGCCAGCAGTTACTCGGAGGGTGCCCATTATGGCTACACCTTC. This gives the protein CASSYSEGAHYGYTF.

As to this clone: In the same sample, other DNA sequences code for this CDR3. The rearrangement uses TRBV5-1 and TRBJ2-5; D uncertain. The CDR3 runs to 11 residues. Trimming took 0 bases from V and 5 from J, leaving 2 bases between them. The germline CDR1 and CDR2 sequences are SGHRS and YFSETQ. As DNA, the CDR3 is TGCGCCAGCAGCTTGGAGGAGACCCAGTACTTC. It specifies CASSLEETQYF.

This rearrangement joins TRBV18 to TRBJ1-1; no clear D. The CDR3 runs to 14 residues. V lost 3 bases, J lost 1 base, and 9 bases lay in between. Germline V gene sequence: CDR1 KGHSH, CDR2 LQKENI. The CDR3 bases are TGTGCCAGCTCACCCATTAGTCGGAACACTGAAGCTTTCTTT. Translating it yields CASSPISRNTEAFF.

V is TRBV19 and J is TRBJ1-6; 10 nucleotides align to TRBD1. In germline, CDR1 is LNHDA, CDR2 SQIVND (reference sequence). V shed 8 bases, J shed 7 bases, and the junction held 17 bases outside the gene matches. The CDR3 covers 18 residues. The CDR3 here is CASSGTGTGALGNSPLHF. The DNA for the CDR3 is TGTGCCAGTTCCGGCACCGGGACAGGGGCCCTTGGGAATTCACCCCTCCACTTT.

The sample holds a few counts of this clone. The chain is built from TRBV29-1 and TRBJ1-2; no firm D call. V was trimmed by 6 bases and J by 5 bases, leaving 13 bases between them. CDR1 and CDR2 (germline): SQVTM, ANQGSEA. This CDR3 has 12 residues. CDR3 region: CSVALGVYGYTF. CDR3 in DNA: TGCAGCGTAGCACTCGGGGTTTATGGCTACACCTTC.

The chain has TRBV7-3 and TRBJ2-6; 7 bases align to TRBD2. V dropped 4 bases and J dropped 0; count of bases not matched to a gene: 6. In germline, CDR1 is SGHTA, CDR2 FQGTGA. The CDR3 consists of 17 residues. CDR3 amino acids: CASSSRGSSSGANVLTF. CDR3 in DNA: TGTGCCAGCAGCTCGCGGGGGTCAAGCTCTGGGGCCAACGTCCTGACTTTC. The variable domain in full, completed from reference TRBV7-3 and TRBJ2-6, reads GAGVSQTPSNKVTEKGKYVELRCDPISGHTALYWYRQSLGQGPEFLIYFQGTGAADDSGLPNDRFFAVRPEGSVSTLKIQRTERGDSAVYLCASSSRGSSSGANVLTFGAGSRLTVL.

This chain joins TRBV7-3 and TRBJ2-1, with D perhaps matching TRBD2 (6 bases). V was trimmed by 5 bases and J by 5 bases, leaving 16 bases between them. Germline CDR1 is SGHTA and CDR2 is FQGTGA. The CDR3 totals 15 residues. As DNA, the CDR3 is TGTGCCAGCAGCACCGCGGGGAGCTTGAACAATGAGCAGTTCTTC. This codes for CASSTAGSLNNEQFF. Using reference TRBV7-3 and TRBJ2-1 for the parts outside the CDR3, the full variable domain is GAGVSQTPSNKVTEKGKYVELRCDPISGHTALYWYRQSLGQGPEFLIYFQGTGAADDSGLPNDRFFAVRPEGSVSTLKIQRTERGDSAVYLCASSTAGSLNNEQFFGPGTRLTVL.

This rearrangement joins TRBV18 to TRBJ1-3; 9 bases are shared with TRBD1. V gave up 6 bases and J gave up 0 bases; unmatched junction bases: 12. The CDR3 spans 18 residues. CDR1 is KGHSH and CDR2 is LQKENI in the germline V gene. CDR3 DNA: TGTGCCAGCTCCCACAGACAGGGGGAGACCTTCTCTGGAAACACCATATATTTT. Translating it yields CASSHRQGETFSGNTIYF.

This clone was seen a handful of times. V is TRBV7-8 and J is TRBJ1-1; TRBD1 matches 7 bases. The CDR3 extends over 14 amino acids. Germline CDR1 is SGHVS and CDR2 is FQNEAQ. V was pared by 1 base and J by 6 bases, with 5 bases of the junction left unmatched. CDR3 residues: CASSLGQGDAEAFF. CDR3 bases: TGTGCCAGCAGCTTAGGACAGGGAGACGCTGAAGCTTTCTTT.

The chain is built from TRBV18 and TRBJ2-7; TRBD2 matches at 8 bases. The CDR3 totals 16 residues. The J segment lost 2 bases and the V segment lost 3 bases, leaving 9 bases of the junction unmatched. Germline V gene sequence: CDR1 KGHSH, CDR2 LQKENI. Written as DNA, the CDR3 is TGTGCCAGCTCACCGCTCGGAGCGGGGGTGCCCTACGAGCAGTACTTC. Translating gives CASSPLGAGVPYEQYF.

The rearrangement uses TRBV11-2 and TRBJ1-3; D gene ambiguous. The CDR3 runs 15 residues. The germline V gene has CDR1 SGHAT and CDR2 FQNNGV. V shed 5 bases and J shed 0 bases, with 11 bases lying between them. CDR3 protein: CASSVDVGSGNTIYF. The CDR3, as DNA: TGTGCCAGCAGCGTGGACGTCGGCTCTGGAAACACCATATATTTT.

The chain uses TRBV27 and TRBJ2-5; 9 nucleotides align to TRBD1. The CDR3 extends over 19 amino acids. The junction had 24 bases not matched to a gene; V was cut back by 7 bases and J by 6 bases. From germline, CDR1 is MNHEY and CDR2 SMNVEV (reference sequence). The CDR3 loop reads CASTLPGGSNRDRVKTQYF. The CDR3 region has the DNA TGTGCCAGCACTCTACCAGGTGGGTCGAACCGGGACAGGGTGAAGACCCAGTACTTC.

The chain recombines TRBV18 with TRBJ1-6; perhaps TRBD1 as D (6 bases). Germline CDR1 and CDR2: KGHSH and LQKENI. There are 14 residues in the CDR3. Deletions cut 6 bases from V and 8 bases from J, with 14 bases between. DNA of the CDR3: TGTGCCAGCTCGACGGGGGCAGCCGATTCACCCCTCCACTTT. Amino acids: CASSTGAADSPLHF. Variable domain in full (rest from reference TRBV18 and TRBJ1-6): NAGVMQNPRHLVRRRGQEARLRCSPMKGHSHVYWYRQLPEEGLKFMVYLQKENIIDESGMPKERFSAEFPKEGPSILRIQQVVRGDSAAYFCASSTGAADSPLHFGNGTRLTVT.